Listed below are T cell receptor beta chains from one sample, sequenced in a study of T cell repertoires in aging, cancer and after chemotherapy. Using its own MiXCR run on the multiplex PCR reads, TCRdb lists one record per CDR3 protein. The top ten hold 1.9% of the sample, which has approximately 10,000 distinct CDR3 sequences, 25% to 30% seen once. The sequencing input was blood. These receptors were obtained from a human donor in good health. Each CDR3 is given with its conserved first and last residue. Each record gives: V gene, D gene, clone size, J gene, CDR3 DNA, CDR3 protein. The D gene is left open where the match is weak. Clone size is given for some rows only: seen once, a few or many times, or a class if the clone is expanded.

TRBV19	NA	NA	TRBJ1-1	TGTGCCAGTAGTATAGGAACAGCTGAAGCTTTCTTT	CASSIGTAEAFF
TRBV5-6	NA	NA	TRBJ2-3	TGTGCCAGCAGCTTGCCGAGACTACACACAGATACGCAGTATTTT	CASSLPRLHTDTQYF
TRBV5-1	NA	NA	TRBJ1-1	TGCGCCAGCAGTAGGGGGGGGGATGCTGAAGCTTTCTTT	CASSRGGDAEAFF
TRBV5-4	TRBD2	NA	TRBJ2-1	TGTGCCAGCAGCTTGACCAGCGGGAGGTACAATGAGCAGTTCTTC	CASSLTSGRYNEQFF
TRBV19	TRBD2	few	TRBJ2-3	TGTGCCAGTAGTATCAGACTAGCGGGAGAGGTAACAGATACGCAGTATTTT	CASSIRLAGEVTDTQYF
TRBV12-3/TRBV12-4	NA	NA	TRBJ1-6	TGTGCCAGCAGTTTAGGAGCTGGGGGCGGTAATTCACCCCTCCACTTT	CASSLGAGGGNSPLHF
TRBV6-8	NA	NA	TRBJ1-6	TGTGCCAGCAGTTACGAAACAGGGTACTATAATTCACCCCTCCACTTT	CASSYETGYYNSPLHF
TRBV7-2	TRBD2	NA	TRBJ2-1	TGTGCCAGCAGGTTGGGCGGGAGGGGTTTGGATGAGCAGTTCTTC	CASRLGGRGLDEQFF
TRBV27	NA	NA	TRBJ1-2	TGTGCCAGCAGTTTAAGGGCGGATACTACTAACTATGGCTACACCTTC	CASSLRADTTNYGYTF
TRBV6-1	NA	NA	TRBJ2-5	TGTGCCAGCAGTGAAGCGCCAGGGGTGGCCCAGTACTTC	CASSEAPGVAQYF
TRBV20-1	NA	NA	TRBJ2-3	TGCAGTGCTAGAGACCCGAGCACAGATACGCAGTATTTT	CSARDPSTDTQYF
TRBV30	NA	medium-sized	TRBJ2-7	TGTGCCATGGAGAGGGAGGACCGTCCTTCCTACGAGCAGTACTTC	CAMEREDRPSYEQYF
TRBV12-3/TRBV12-4	TRBD1	NA	TRBJ2-7	TGTGCCAGCCATAAACCAGGGGGCCCGGGCGAGCAGTACTTC	CASHKPGGPGEQYF
TRBV9	NA	NA	TRBJ2-6	TGTGCCAGCACCCTGACTCCTGGGCCCAACGTCCTGACTTTC	CASTLTPGPNVLTF
TRBV27	TRBD2	NA	TRBJ2-1	TGTGCCAGCAGTTTATCTAGCGGGGGCTACAATGAGCAGTTCTTC	CASSLSSGGYNEQFF
TRBV7-2	NA	NA	TRBJ1-1	TGTGCCAGCAGCTCCCAGGGCTACGAAGCTTTCTTT	CASSSQGYEAFF
TRBV6-5	NA	NA	TRBJ2-4	TGTGCCAGCAGCAACTGGGGTGGGAACATTCAGTACTTC	CASSNWGGNIQYF
TRBV7-2	NA	NA	TRBJ1-2	TGTGCCAGCAGCTTCGCGACCGGTGCCCCTAACTATGGCTACACCTTC	CASSFATGAPNYGYTF
TRBV28	NA	NA	TRBJ1-4	TGTGCCAGCAGTGGACCCGGGACGATAGCTTTT	CASSGPGTIAF
TRBV6-5	NA	few	TRBJ2-1	TGTGCCAGCAGTTACTCGGGACAACACAATGAGCAGTTCTTC	CASSYSGQHNEQFF
TRBV25-1	TRBD1	NA	TRBJ2-3	TGTGCCAGCACTTCGGGGGACAGGACCACAGATACGCAGTATTTT	CASTSGDRTTDTQYF
TRBV5-1	NA	NA	TRBJ1-1	TGCGCCAGCAGCTTCGGGGGTTATTCCTACACTGAAGCTTTCTTT	CASSFGGYSYTEAFF
TRBV6-2/TRBV6-3	NA	few	TRBJ1-2	TGTGCCAGCAGCCAAGGGTGGCAGGGCGGAGGCTACACCTTC	CASSQGWQGGGYTF
TRBV25-1	TRBD1	NA	TRBJ1-2	TGTGCCAGCAGTCAACCCGGGACAGGGGGCTCGCATGGCTACACCTTC	CASSQPGTGGSHGYTF
TRBV29-1	TRBD2	medium-sized	TRBJ2-7	TGCAGCGTCCGGACTAGCGGGAGTCCGCACGAGCAGTACTTC	CSVRTSGSPHEQYF
TRBV19	TRBD1	NA	TRBJ2-1	TGTGCCAGTAGTTTGCCCGGGACAGGGCCGGTGGGGGATGAGCAGTTCTTC	CASSLPGTGPVGDEQFF
TRBV6-2/TRBV6-3	NA	few	TRBJ1-4	TGTGCCAGCAGTTACTCGAGCCAGGATAATGAAAAACTGTTTTTT	CASSYSSQDNEKLFF
TRBV6-5	NA	medium-sized	TRBJ2-1	TGTGCCAGCAGAAGTACGACTGATGAGCAGTTCTTC	CASRSTTDEQFF
TRBV6-5	TRBD1	medium-sized	TRBJ1-2	TGTGCCAGCAGTTACCTGGGACAGGGGCCAAACTATGGCTACACCTTC	CASSYLGQGPNYGYTF
TRBV28	NA	NA	TRBJ1-4	TGTGCCAGCAGTGTATCGGCATCTTGGGAAAAACTGTTTTTT	CASSVSASWEKLFF
TRBV14	TRBD1	few	TRBJ2-7	TGTGCCAGCAGCCTCGTTAGCTCAACGGGACAGGACGAGCAGTACTTC	CASSLVSSTGQDEQYF
TRBV6-5	TRBD2	few	TRBJ2-7	TGTGCCAGCAGTTATTCGACTAGCGGGAGGGCCAACGAGCAGTACTTC	CASSYSTSGRANEQYF
TRBV5-6	NA	few	TRBJ1-4	TGTGCCAGCAGCCCATTTCCGGGAACAACTAATGAAAAACTGTTTTTT	CASSPFPGTTNEKLFF
TRBV12-3/TRBV12-4	NA	NA	TRBJ1-2	TGTGCCAGAGCGTCAGGGGCCCGGGAAGGCTACACCTTC	CARASGAREGYTF
TRBV11-2	TRBD2	NA	TRBJ2-5	TGTGCCAGTGGACTAGCGGGAGGAGAGACCCAGTACTTC	CASGLAGGETQYF
TRBV6-1	TRBD2	NA	TRBJ2-3	TGTGCCAGCAGTGTTAGAGGACTAGCGGAGTTCACAGATACGCAGTATTTT	CASSVRGLAEFTDTQYF
TRBV20-1	NA	few	TRBJ1-1	TGCAGTGTTTGGGGGAGTGGGCCCCAGAACACTGAAGCTTTCTTT	CSVWGSGPQNTEAFF
TRBV14	NA	NA	TRBJ2-3	TGTGCCAGCAGCCAAGGTACAACGCAGTATTTT	CASSQGTTQYF
TRBV11-2	NA	few	TRBJ1-3	TGTGCCAGCAACAAACCGAGGGCGGGAAACACCATATATTTT	CASNKPRAGNTIYF
TRBV7-9	TRBD1	NA	TRBJ1-5	TGTGCCAGCTCTATAGGGGGCTTAAGCAATCAGCCCCAGCATTTT	CASSIGGLSNQPQHF
TRBV7-2	TRBD1	NA	TRBJ1-1	TGTGCCAGCAGCCGTGGTGACAGGGTGGTTACTGAAGCTTTCTTT	CASSRGDRVVTEAFF
TRBV7-2	TRBD2	few	TRBJ2-7	TGTGCCAGCAGCTTAGCCGGGACTAGTCTCAGCTACGAGCAGTACTTC	CASSLAGTSLSYEQYF
TRBV7-2	TRBD1	few	TRBJ1-3	TGTGCCAGCAGCCCTGTCCTACTTGGACAGGTCGATGGATCTGGAAACACCATATATTTT	CASSPVLLGQVDGSGNTIYF
TRBV7-2	TRBD2	NA	TRBJ2-7	TGTGCCAGCAGTTCGGGGGGTGGCACCTACGAGCAGTACTTC	CASSSGGGTYEQYF
TRBV7-7	NA	NA	TRBJ1-1	TGTGCCAGCAGCTTAGTTAGTGGCAACACTGAAGCTTTCTTT	CASSLVSGNTEAFF
TRBV19	NA	NA	TRBJ2-7	TGTGCCAGTAGTAAGTCGCGGGACCCTGACTACGAGCAGTACTTC	CASSKSRDPDYEQYF
TRBV7-2	NA	NA	TRBJ1-5	TGTGCCAGCAGCCCCCCCAATCAGCCCCAGCATTTT	CASSPPNQPQHF
TRBV6-2/TRBV6-3	NA	NA	TRBJ1-1	TGTGCCAGCAGTTACTCGTTGCAGGGGAACACTGAAGCTTTCTTT	CASSYSLQGNTEAFF
TRBV12-3/TRBV12-4	NA	medium-sized	TRBJ1-2	TGTGCCAGCAGTTTACAGGGGAACTATGGCTACACCTTC	CASSLQGNYGYTF
TRBV7-2	NA	few	TRBJ2-1	TGTGCCAGCAGCCCCTACGGATCCTACAATGAGCAGTTCTTC	CASSPYGSYNEQFF
TRBV7-2	TRBD2	NA	TRBJ2-2	TGTGCCAGCAGCTTACCCGGACTAGCGGGAGGGACCGGGGAGCTGTTTTTT	CASSLPGLAGGTGELFF
TRBV6-1	NA	medium-sized	TRBJ1-2	TGTGCCAGCAGGGAGGAGGTTGGCTACACCTTC	CASREEVGYTF
TRBV20-1	NA	NA	TRBJ2-3	TGCAGTGCTAGAGAGAAGGGACGGTACACAGATACGCAGTATTTT	CSAREKGRYTDTQYF
TRBV19	TRBD1	few	TRBJ1-1	TGTGCCAGTAGTAGGAGATCGGACAGGGGCGGTCGACTCGCTGAAGCTTTCTTT	CASSRRSDRGGRLAEAFF
TRBV7-2	TRBD2	NA	TRBJ2-5	TGTGCCAGTAAGAGAGGGGGACTAGCGGGGCTTGAGACCCAGTACTTC	CASKRGGLAGLETQYF
TRBV27	TRBD1	NA	TRBJ2-7	TGTGCCAGCAGTCCTATCTTAGGGGGCGAGGGCTTCTACGAGCAGTACTTC	CASSPILGGEGFYEQYF
TRBV20-1	TRBD2	NA	TRBJ2-1	TGCAGCCCGGGACTAGCGGGAGGATGGGCCTACAATGAGCAGTTCTTC	CSPGLAGGWAYNEQFF
TRBV6-2/TRBV6-3	NA	few	TRBJ2-1	TGTGCCAGCAGTTACGGGGCCCCCGAGCAGTTCTTC	CASSYGAPEQFF
TRBV6-5	TRBD1	NA	TRBJ1-1	TGTGCCAGCAGTAGGACAAACCAGGGGGCGCGGGCTTTCTTT	CASSRTNQGARAFF
TRBV19	NA	few	TRBJ2-7	TGTGCCAGTATGTCGTCGGGTAGCTCCTACGAGCAGTACTTC	CASMSSGSSYEQYF